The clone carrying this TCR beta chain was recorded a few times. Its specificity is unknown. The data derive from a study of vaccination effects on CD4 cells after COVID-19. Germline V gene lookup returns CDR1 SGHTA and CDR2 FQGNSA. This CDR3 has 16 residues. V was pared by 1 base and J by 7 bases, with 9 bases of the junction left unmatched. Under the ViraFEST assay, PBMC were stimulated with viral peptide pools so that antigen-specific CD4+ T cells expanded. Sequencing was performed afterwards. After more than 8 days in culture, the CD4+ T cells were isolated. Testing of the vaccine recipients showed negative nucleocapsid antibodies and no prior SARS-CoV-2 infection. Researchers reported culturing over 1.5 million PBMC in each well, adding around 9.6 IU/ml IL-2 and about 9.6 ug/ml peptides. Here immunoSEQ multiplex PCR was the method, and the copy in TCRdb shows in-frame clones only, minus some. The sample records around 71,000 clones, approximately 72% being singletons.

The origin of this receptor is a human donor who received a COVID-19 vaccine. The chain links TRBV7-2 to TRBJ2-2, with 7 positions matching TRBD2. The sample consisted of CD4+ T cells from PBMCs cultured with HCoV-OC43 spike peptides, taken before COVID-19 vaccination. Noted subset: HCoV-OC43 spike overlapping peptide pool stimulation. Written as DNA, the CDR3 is TGTGCCAGCAGCTTAGGGGGGGGTCAGAAGGGCGGGGAGCTGTTTTTT. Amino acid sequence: CASSLGGGQKGGELFF.